In its sample, the clone carrying this T cell receptor (beta chain) was seen a few times. Its antigen remains unknown. These data are taken from a study of T cell responses to AZD1222 COVID-19 vaccine. Germline V gene sequence: CDR1 WNHNN, CDR2 SYGVQD (reference sequence). V was trimmed by 0 bases and J by 2 bases, leaving 5 bases between them. The CDR3 totals 13 residues. The protocol was immunoSEQ multiplex PCR, while the TCRdb copy is restricted to in-frame clones and leaves out a portion. This table holds about 110,000 clones, about 89% found once. The study, taken as a whole, reports: Reports indicate that nearly half of spike-specific TCRs are directed at unmutated variant regions. Repertoire collection took place solely once the T cell response had peaked. White British donors predominated, females outnumbered males, and clonal diversity was possibly underestimated.

Sequenced here: peripheral blood, sampled 28 days after the second AZD1222 dose. This rearrangement joins TRBV10-1 to TRBJ2-7; D ambiguous. This TCR was recovered from an adult who received the AZD1222 COVID-19 vaccine. The CDR3 is CASSESGTYEQYF. In DNA form, the CDR3 reads TGCGCCAGCAGTGAGTCCGGTACCTACGAGCAGTACTTC.